One and the same sample provided the 12 T cell receptor beta chains below, sequenced in a study of OX40 agonist ivuxolimab in advanced cancers. Produced via immunoSEQ multiplex PCR; TCRdb's table is partial and in-frame only. Among over 90,000 clones listed, roughly 89% were seen once. The sample consisted of CD4+ or CD8+ T cells sorted from blood, taken in a trial of the OX40 agonist ivuxolimab. All receptors come from an adult with an advanced solid tumor such as melanoma, head and neck, liver or kidney cancer.

This clone was recorded once. This chain joins TRBV6-1 and TRBJ2-2; 11 bases map to TRBD2. Germline CDR1 MNHNS, CDR2 SASEGT. Unmatched junction bases numbered 5, after V lost 4 bases and J lost 4 bases. The CDR3 contains 16 residues. For the CDR3, the DNA is TGTGCCAGCAGTGGCCCTAGCGGGAGGTTCACCGGGGAGCTGTTTTTT. Amino acids: CASSGPSGRFTGELFF.

The J gene is TRBJ2-1, the V gene TRBV29-1; D uncertain. Germline loops: CDR1 SQVTM, CDR2 ANQGSEA. The V end lost 5 bases, the J end lost 6 bases, and 11 bases lay between the germline ends. The CDR3 has 12 residues. CDR3 protein: CSVRSGPNEQFF. Here the CDR3 DNA reads TGCAGCGTTCGATCAGGACCCAATGAGCAGTTCTTC.

The V and J genes are TRBV5-1 and TRBJ2-7; 7 nucleotides agree with TRBD1. Germline V gene data show CDR1 as SGHRS and CDR2 as YFSETQ. The CDR3 sequence is 14 residues long. V was pared by 0 bases and J by 6 bases, with 6 bases of the junction left unmatched. CDR3 DNA sequence: TGCGCCAGCAGCTTGGCCTGGACAGGTGGCGAGCAGTACTTC. This translates into CASSLAWTGGEQYF.

V usage is TRBV5-4 and J usage is TRBJ1-2; D unresolved. Trimming removed 4 bases from V and 0 bases from J, with 10 bases in between. In germline, CDR1 is SGHNT, CDR2 YYREEE (reference sequence). The length of the CDR3 is 14 residues. The chain's CDR3 is CASSRTGPNYGYTF. For the CDR3, the DNA is TGTGCCAGCAGCAGGACGGGTCCTAACTATGGCTACACCTTC.

The V gene is TRBV9, the J gene TRBJ2-3; D is perhaps TRBD1 or TRBD2 (5 bases each). The V end was cut by 0 bases, the J end by 0 bases, with 11 bases between. Germline V gene lookup returns CDR1 SGDLS and CDR2 YYNGEE. The CDR3 sequence is 16 residues long. CDR3 nucleotides: TGTGCCAGCAGCGTAGGAGGGGACCCTAGCACAGATACGCAGTATTTT. This translates into CASSVGGDPSTDTQYF.

The chain joins TRBV2 to TRBJ1-1; D gene uncertain. Germline CDR1 and CDR2: SNHLY and FYNNEI. There are 13 residues in the CDR3. The V gene lost 10 bases and the J gene lost 2 bases, with 14 bases spanning the gap. This CDR3 reads CAKSGKVNTEAFF. In nucleotides, the CDR3 is TGTGCCAAATCAGGCAAGGTAAACACTGAAGCTTTCTTT.

This clone was recorded only once. The CDR3 here is CASRPTGGENYGYTF. The CDR3 DNA reads TGTGCCAGCAGACCGACAGGGGGCGAGAACTATGGCTACACCTTC. V is TRBV28 and J is TRBJ1-2; 10 bases line up with TRBD1. V lost 6 bases and J lost 2; bases outside the gene matches: 6. The CDR3 is 15 residues long. The germline V gene encodes CDR1 MDHEN and CDR2 SYDVKM.

The chain carries TRBV6-5 and TRBJ1-3; 8 bases align to TRBD1. There are 16 residues in the CDR3. Germline V gene sequence: CDR1 MNHEY, CDR2 SVGAGI. V shed 2 bases and J 1 base; nucleotides not matched to a gene: 4. This CDR3 is CASSYGQGFSGNTIYF. The CDR3 coding sequence is TGTGCCAGCAGTTACGGACAGGGTTTTTCTGGAAACACCATATATTTT.

Many counts were recorded for this clone. The J gene is TRBJ1-1, the V gene TRBV21-1; TRBD1 reflects the table's D call only, with no check against the DNA. TRBV21-1 is described as a pseudogene. The CDR3 totals 19 residues. This CDR3 is CASSKGSGGVTFPVTEAFF. For the CDR3, the DNA is TGTGCCAGCAGCAAGGGATCAGGGGGAGTCACTTTCCCCGTCACTGAAGCTTTCTTT.

The rearrangement uses TRBV10-3 and TRBJ2-7, with D perhaps given as TRBD1 or TRBD2 (7 bases each). The CDR3 loop spans 15 amino acids. Germline CDR1 reads ENHRY; CDR2 reads SYGVKD. V was clipped by 3 bases and J by 4 bases, with 16 bases between them. CDR3 in DNA: TGTGCCATCAGTGACGGTCCAGGGGGAGGGTACGAGCAGTACTTC. Translation: CAISDGPGGGYEQYF.

The chain couples TRBV5-1 to TRBJ2-1, with a possible D match to TRBD2 (5 bases). The germline CDR1 and CDR2 sequences are SGHRS and YFSETQ. The CDR3 totals 15 residues. The ends were cut back, 1 base at V and 6 bases at J, with 14 bases in the middle. CDR3 loop: CASSLNWRLGNEQFF. Here the CDR3 DNA reads TGCGCCAGCAGCTTGAACTGGAGGTTGGGCAATGAGCAGTTCTTC.

CDR3 sequence reads: CAWGQGNSPLHF. The CDR3 DNA reads as TGTGCCTGGGGACAGGGTAATTCACCCCTCCACTTT. This chain links TRBV30 with TRBJ1-6; TRBD1 agrees at 8 bases. V trimming: 5 bases; J trimming: 6 bases; junction bases outside the gene matches: 0. Germline CDR1 GTSNPN, CDR2 SVGIG (reference sequence). This CDR3 spans 12 amino acids. Supplemented by reference TRBV30 and TRBJ1-6, the full variable domain reads SQTIHQWPATLVQPVGSPLSLECTVEGTSNPNLYWYRQAAGRGLQLLFYSVGIGQISSEVPQNLSASRPQDRQFILSSKKLLLSDSGFYLCAWGQGNSPLHFGNGTRLTVT.